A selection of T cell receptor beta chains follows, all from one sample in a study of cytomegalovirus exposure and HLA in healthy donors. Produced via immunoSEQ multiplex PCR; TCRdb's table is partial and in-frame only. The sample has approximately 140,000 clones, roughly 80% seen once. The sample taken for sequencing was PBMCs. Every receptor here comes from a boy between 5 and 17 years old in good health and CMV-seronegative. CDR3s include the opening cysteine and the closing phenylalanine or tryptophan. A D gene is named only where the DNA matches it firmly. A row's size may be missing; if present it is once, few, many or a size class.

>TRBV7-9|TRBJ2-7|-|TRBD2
TGTGCCAGCACCCTTAGGGAGCGGGAGGGCTACGAGCAGTACTTC
CASTLREREGYEQYF
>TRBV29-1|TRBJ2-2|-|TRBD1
TGCAGCGTTGAACTCACCGGGACAGGGGCCGGGGAGCTGTTTTTT
CSVELTGTGAGELFF
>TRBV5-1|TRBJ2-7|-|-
TGCGCCAGCAGCTTACAGGGTTCCGAGCAGTACTTC
CASSLQGSEQYF
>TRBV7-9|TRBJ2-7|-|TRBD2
TGTGCCAGCAGCTTAGAGACTAGCGAGACCTACGAGCAGTACTTC
CASSLETSETYEQYF
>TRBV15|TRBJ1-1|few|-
TGTGCCACCCACGGCAGGGGCAAGAACACTGAAGCTTTCTTT
CATHGRGKNTEAFF
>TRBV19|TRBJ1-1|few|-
TGTGCCAGTACTCCCGGGGGGGCCGTCAAGAACACTGAAGCTTTCTTT
CASTPGGAVKNTEAFF
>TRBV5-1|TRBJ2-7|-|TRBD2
TGCGCCAGCAGCTTGTTATCGGGAGGGCAGAACGAGCAGTACTTC
CASSLLSGGQNEQYF
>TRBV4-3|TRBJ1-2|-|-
TGCGCCAGCAGCCAAGATCGGAACAGCTATGGCTACACCTTC
CASSQDRNSYGYTF
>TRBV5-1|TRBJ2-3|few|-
TGCGCCAGCAGCTTGGGCGGTAGCACAGATACGCAGTATTTT
CASSLGGSTDTQYF
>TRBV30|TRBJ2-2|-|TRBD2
TGTGCCTGGAGTGTCCGGCTAGCGGGAATCGGGGAGCTGTTTTTT
CAWSVRLAGIGELFF
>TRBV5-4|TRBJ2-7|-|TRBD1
TGTGCCAGCAGCGCGCGACAGGGGGACTACGAGCAGTACTTC
CASSARQGDYEQYF
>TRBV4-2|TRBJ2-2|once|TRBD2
TGTGCCAGCAGCCAAGAGACTAGCGGGAGTTCCGGGGAGCTGTTTTTT
CASSQETSGSSGELFF
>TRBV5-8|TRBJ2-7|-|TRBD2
TGTGCCAGCAGCCTTACCCTAGCGGGAGGAGGGCTCGAGCAGTACTTC
CASSLTLAGGGLEQYF
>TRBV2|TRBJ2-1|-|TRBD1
TGTGCCAGCAAAACCGGGACAGGGGACAATGAGCAGTTCTTC
CASKTGTGDNEQFF
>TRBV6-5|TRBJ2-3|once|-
TGTGCCAGCAGTTACCTGGCTTCGCGGACAGATACGCAGTATTTT
CASSYLASRTDTQYF
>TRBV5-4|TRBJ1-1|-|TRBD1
TGTGCCAGCAGCGTCGGACAGGGTACTGAAGCTTTCTTT
CASSVGQGTEAFF
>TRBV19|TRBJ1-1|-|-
TGTGCCAGTAGTATAGGGCAGGCCTTTGACACTGAAGCTTTCTTT
CASSIGQAFDTEAFF
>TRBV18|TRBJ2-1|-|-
TGTGCCAGCTCACCGTCCGGGACACAGTACAATGAGCAGTTCTTC
CASSPSGTQYNEQFF
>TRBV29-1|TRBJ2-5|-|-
TGCAGCGTTGGTGGGGGTAGGGGGGAGACCCAGTACTTC
CSVGGGRGETQYF
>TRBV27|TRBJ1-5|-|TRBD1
TGTGCCAGCAGGGAGTCGGGACAGGAGAAGCCCCAGCATTTT
CASRESGQEKPQHF
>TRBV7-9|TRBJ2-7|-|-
TGTGCCAGCAGCTTAGAGGGACACTACGAGCAGTACTTC
CASSLEGHYEQYF
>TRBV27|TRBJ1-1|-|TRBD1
TGTGCCAGCAGCCGACAGGGGGCGGCTGAAGCTTTCTTT
CASSRQGAAEAFF
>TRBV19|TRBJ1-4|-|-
TGTGCCAGTAGTATTGATCCCGGGACAACTCAGAGGGAAAAACTGTTTTTT
CASSIDPGTTQREKLFF
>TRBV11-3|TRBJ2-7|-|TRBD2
TGTGCCAGCAGCTTAGACGGACTAGCGGGCAGCTACGAGCAGTACTTC
CASSLDGLAGSYEQYF
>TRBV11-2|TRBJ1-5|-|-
TGTGCCAGCAGCCTAGACGGACATAGCAATCAGCCCCAGCATTTT
CASSLDGHSNQPQHF
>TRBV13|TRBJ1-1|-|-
TGTGCCAGCAGCTTAGGCCCCGGACAACAAATAAACACTGAAGCTTTCTTT
CASSLGPGQQINTEAFF
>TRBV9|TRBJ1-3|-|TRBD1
TGTGCCAGCAGCGTCGACAGGGGCGTTCTATGGGGTGCTTACTCTGGAAACACCATATATTTT
CASSVDRGVLWGAYSGNTIYF
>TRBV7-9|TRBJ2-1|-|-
TGTGCCAGCACCCAAAACGACAGATACAATGAGCAGTTCTTC
CASTQNDRYNEQFF
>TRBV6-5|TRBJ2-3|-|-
TGTGCCACAAAGGGCCGGGAGCCCCCAGATACGCAGTATTTT
CATKGREPPDTQYF
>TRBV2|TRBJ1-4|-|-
TGTGCCAGCAGTGAAGCGTTAGTTACAGACCTCGGGAACAGGGATGTGAAAAAACTGTTTTTT
CASSEALVTDLGNRDVKKLFF
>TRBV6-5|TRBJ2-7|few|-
TGTGCCAGCAGTTACTCGTCGGGCAGGGTGAGAGAGCAGTACTTC
CASSYSSGRVREQYF
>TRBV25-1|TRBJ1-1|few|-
TGTGCCAGCAGTGGGGGGAGGGGGGAGGCTGAAGCTTTCTTT
CASSGGRGEAEAFF
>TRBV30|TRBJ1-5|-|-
TGTGCCTGGAGTTCCAGGGATCAGCCCCAGCATTTT
CAWSSRDQPQHF
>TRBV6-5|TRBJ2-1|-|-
TGTGCCAGCGCTAGCAAATCCTACAATGAGCAGTTCTTC
CASASKSYNEQFF
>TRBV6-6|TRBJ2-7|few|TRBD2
TGTGCCAGCAGTTGGACTAGCGGCGAGCAGTACTTC
CASSWTSGEQYF
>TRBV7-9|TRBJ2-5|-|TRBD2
TGTGCCAGCAGCTTAGAGGCGGGGGTGGCCCAGTACTTC
CASSLEAGVAQYF
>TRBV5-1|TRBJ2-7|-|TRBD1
TGCGCCAGCAGCGAAAGACAGGGCAAGGCCTACGAGCAGTACTTC
CASSERQGKAYEQYF
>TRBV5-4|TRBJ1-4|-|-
TGTGCCAGCAGCTTGGCCGGGACAACTAATGAAAAACTGTTTTTT
CASSLAGTTNEKLFF
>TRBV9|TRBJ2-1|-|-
TGTGCCAGCAGCCCGGAGGCGCCCCCCTACAATGAGCAGTTCTTC
CASSPEAPPYNEQFF
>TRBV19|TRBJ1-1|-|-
TGTGCCAGTAGTCCGCGGATTCCGAACACTGAAGCTTTCTTT
CASSPRIPNTEAFF
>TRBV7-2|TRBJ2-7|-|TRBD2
TGTGCCAGCAGCTTACTGCTAGCGGGGGCCTACGAGCAGTACTTC
CASSLLLAGAYEQYF
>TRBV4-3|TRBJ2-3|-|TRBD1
TGCGCCAGCAGCCAAGATGGGACAGGGACAGATACGCAGTATTTT
CASSQDGTGTDTQYF
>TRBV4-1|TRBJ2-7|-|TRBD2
TGCGCCAGCAGCCAGGGGGGGACTAGCGGATCCTACGAGCAGTACTTC
CASSQGGTSGSYEQYF
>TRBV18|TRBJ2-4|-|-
TGTGCCAGCTCACCTGAGGGGGTTGACATTCAGTACTTC
CASSPEGVDIQYF
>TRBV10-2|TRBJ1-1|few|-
TGCGCCAGCAGTCAGGTCCTGAACACTGAAGCTTTCTTT
CASSQVLNTEAFF